This T cell receptor beta chain was captured by sequencing in a study of cytomegalovirus exposure and HLA in healthy donors (TCRdb year 2017). Context from the whole study: A later analysis indicated that the roughly 120 validation repertoires were generated on the platform also employed for the roughly 650 repertoires of the first cohort. The study was designed to test whether signatures of past pathogen exposure could be identified by cataloging public T cell receptors. Along with the roughly 670-subject first cohort, a separate validation cohort of over a hundred different subjects was used. To predict cytomegalovirus infection status, the study combined high-throughput TCR immunosequencing, statistical association of individual TCRs with disease status, and machine learning.

This clone appeared once. What this receptor recognizes is not known. No much larger clonotype is one base removed from it; base qualities were not supplied. Results and caveats for the whole study, not just this receptor: In both the original and validation cohorts, the classifier was reported to diagnose cytomegalovirus status with high specificity and sensitivity. Subsequent analysis determined that TCRs grouped into clusters in the first cohort also showed a tendency toward co-occurrence across the roughly 110 validation repertoires, and roughly 94% of cluster scores exceeded 0. The study listed 150 to 200 TCR beta chains as associated with cytomegalovirus. Most TCR sequences were seen in very few donors, while some public TCRs were found in many individuals. The authors suggested that the approach could potentially be extended to other disease states and immunological phenotypes. A later analysis had no HLA typing for the validation cohort, so co-occurrence there was scored across all 130 or so repertoires. Three of the identified cytomegalovirus-associated TCR beta chains were confirmed in vitro to be specific for cytomegalovirus antigens.

The cysteine opens and the phenylalanine closes a CDR3 of 18 amino acids. The kept DNA is CDR3 alone, 54 bases in frame from the first base. At the junction V is shortened by 2 bases and J by 0 bases; bases outside the gene matches: 8. Based on the germline V gene (reference sequence), the CDR1 and CDR2 sequences are LNHNV and YYDKDF. Library preparation was by the immunoSEQ multiplex PCR assay. Per the authors' processing: A statistical classification framework was built to diagnose cytomegalovirus status from the catalog of TCR beta chain sequences. The table was pulled from immuneACCESS by TCRdb, which kept in-frame rearrangements only. Such tables lose some clones; where checked, under half of the loss comes from unresolved V genes, and the rest has no known cause. V, J and clone size are those of that table, while D and trimming were read from the DNA. This sample has 150,000 to 200,000 clones in its table, and roughly 81% of those were observed once. The ten top clones hold roughly 1.2% of the sample.

The donors were included in the validation cohort of over a hundred subjects, a group kept apart from the roughly 700-subject first cohort. The clonotype comes from a woman in her twenties or thirties in good health and CMV-seronegative. The chain was built from TRBV15 and TRBJ2-3, with TRBD2 identical over 10 junction bases. The sample was PBMCs. CDR3 loop: CATSRSRLAGTSTDTQYF. Here is the DNA: TGTGCCACCAGCAGATCCCGACTAGCGGGCACTAGCACAGATACGCAGTATTTT.